This T cell receptor beta chain was recorded in a study of shared clonotypes between healthy human individuals. About the research overall: The study used three CD4 naive, three CD4 memory, two CD8 naive and one CD8 memory plate per donor.

Only a few counts were recorded for this clone. The target antigen is unknown. Clones were sequenced by immunoSEQ multiplex PCR, and TCRdb holds only the in-frame ones, with some missing. Here the sample spans about 1 million clones, 75% to 80% being singletons. The study, taken as a whole, reports: Despite large depth, sorted-subset datasets appeared incompletely sequenced.

The V gene lost 3 bases and the J gene lost 6 bases, with 9 bases spanning the gap. The length of the CDR3 is 12 residues. Germline assignment: CDR1 SNHLY and CDR2 FYNNEI. The material sequenced was memory CD4+ T cells from PBMCs. The subset here: CD45RA-negative fraction. This TCR came from a man between 18 and 29 years old in good health. Some clones in this sample may be carry-over from other donors' samples. The V and J genes are TRBV2 and TRBJ2-7; D ambiguous. The CDR3 sequence: CASSDIRVEQYF. The CDR3 DNA is TGTGCCAGCAGTGATATAAGGGTCGAGCAGTACTTC.